Shown below are 5 T cell receptor beta chains from a single sample sequenced in a study of blood T cell repertoires in COVID-19. Libraries were prepared by immunoSEQ multiplex PCR; TCRdb keeps only in-frame clonotypes and omits some of them. Among under 45,000 clones, approximately 81% were seen once, and the ten largest hold roughly 3.1%. The material sequenced was peripheral blood. Receptor source: a man between 65 and 85 years old with COVID-19, enrolled during active disease.

The CDR3 is CASRAGGGTEAFF. The CDR3, as DNA: TGTGCCAGCAGAGCGGGGGGAGGGACTGAAGCTTTCTTT. The V and J genes are TRBV6-5 and TRBJ1-1; TRBD1 might be the D (5 bases). The CDR3 is 13 residues long. CDR1 and CDR2 from the germline V gene are MNHEY and SVGAGI. The germline V and J ends were trimmed by 6 bases and 5 bases, with 13 bases remaining between them.

This chain uses TRBV6-4 with TRBJ1-2, with 9 bases fitting TRBD1. This CDR3 comprises 13 residues. Germline trimming cut 6 bases from V and 5 bases from J; bases unmatched to any gene: 4. The germline CDR1 and CDR2 sequences are MRHNA and SNTAGT. In nucleotides, the CDR3 is TGTGCCAGCAGCCAAGGGACAGGGTATGGCTACACCTTC. Protein sequence: CASSQGTGYGYTF.

The genes are TRBV7-3 and TRBJ1-1; TRBD1 is a possible D gene (5 bases). The length of the CDR3 is 14 residues. Per the germline V gene, CDR1 is SGHTA and CDR2 is FQGTGA. V lost 5 bases and J 1 base, leaving 11 bases between the germline ends. DNA for the CDR3: TGTGCCAGCAGCCAAACAGGTCCGAACACTGAAGCTTTCTTT. It specifies CASSQTGPNTEAFF. Drawing the rest from reference TRBV7-3 and TRBJ1-1, the complete variable domain is GAGVSQTPSNKVTEKGKYVELRCDPISGHTALYWYRQSLGQGPEFLIYFQGTGAADDSGLPNDRFFAVRPEGSVSTLKIQRTERGDSAVYLCASSQTGPNTEAFFGQGTRLTVV.

This chain links TRBV3-1 (or the pseudogene TRBV3-2) with TRBJ1-6; D unresolved. The CDR3 has 16 amino acids. Germline CDR1 and CDR2: LGHDT and YNNKEL (reference sequence). V dropped 0 bases and J dropped 0 bases, with 6 bases sitting between them. The CDR3 loop is CASSQESGSYNSPLHF. In nucleotides, the CDR3 is TGTGCCAGCAGCCAAGAGTCGGGCTCCTATAATTCACCCCTCCACTTT.

V is TRBV12-3 or TRBV12-4 and J is TRBJ2-4; D possibly corresponds to TRBD2 (6 bases). The CDR3 length is 13 residues. V was clipped by 2 bases and J by 14 bases, with 16 bases between them. CDR3 bases: TGTGCCAGCAGTTTACCCCCCAGCGGGCAAGAGTACTTC. It codes for CASSLPPSGQEYF.